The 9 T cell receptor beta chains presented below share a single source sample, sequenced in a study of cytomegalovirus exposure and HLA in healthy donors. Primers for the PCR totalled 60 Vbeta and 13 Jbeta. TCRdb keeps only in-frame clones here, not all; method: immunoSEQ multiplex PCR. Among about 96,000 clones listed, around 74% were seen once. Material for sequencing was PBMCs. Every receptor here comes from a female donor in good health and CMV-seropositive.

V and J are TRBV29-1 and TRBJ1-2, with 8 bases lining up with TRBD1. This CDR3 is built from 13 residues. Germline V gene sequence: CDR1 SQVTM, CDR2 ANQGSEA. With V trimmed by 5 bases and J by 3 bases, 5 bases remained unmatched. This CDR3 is CSVSDRVDYGYTF. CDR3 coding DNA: TGCAGCGTTTCGGACAGGGTTGACTATGGCTACACCTTC.

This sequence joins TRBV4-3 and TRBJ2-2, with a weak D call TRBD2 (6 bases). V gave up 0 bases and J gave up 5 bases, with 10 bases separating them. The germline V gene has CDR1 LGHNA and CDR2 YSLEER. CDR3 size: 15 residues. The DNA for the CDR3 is TGCGCCAGCAGCCAAGAGGCCGGGGGTACCGGGGAGCTGTTTTTT. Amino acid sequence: CASSQEAGGTGELFF.

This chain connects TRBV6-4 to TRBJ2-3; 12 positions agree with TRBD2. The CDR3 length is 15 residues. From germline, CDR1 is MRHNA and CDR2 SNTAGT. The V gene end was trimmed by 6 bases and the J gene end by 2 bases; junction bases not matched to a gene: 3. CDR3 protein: CASSWTSGTTDTQYF. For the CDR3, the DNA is TGTGCCAGCAGCTGGACTAGCGGGACCACAGATACGCAGTATTTT.

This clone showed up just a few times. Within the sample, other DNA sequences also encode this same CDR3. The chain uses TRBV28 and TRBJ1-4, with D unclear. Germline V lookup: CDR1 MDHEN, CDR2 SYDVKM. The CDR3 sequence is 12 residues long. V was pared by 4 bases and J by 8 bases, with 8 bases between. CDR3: CASSSGKEKLFF. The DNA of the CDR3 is TGTGCCAGCAGTTCCGGGAAGGAAAAACTGTTTTTT.

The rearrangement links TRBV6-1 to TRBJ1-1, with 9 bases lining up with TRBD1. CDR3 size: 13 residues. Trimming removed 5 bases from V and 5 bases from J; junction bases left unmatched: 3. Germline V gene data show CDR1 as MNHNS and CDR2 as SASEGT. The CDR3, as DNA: TGTGCCAGCAGTTTGACAGGGGGAACTGAAGCTTTCTTT. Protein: CASSLTGGTEAFF.

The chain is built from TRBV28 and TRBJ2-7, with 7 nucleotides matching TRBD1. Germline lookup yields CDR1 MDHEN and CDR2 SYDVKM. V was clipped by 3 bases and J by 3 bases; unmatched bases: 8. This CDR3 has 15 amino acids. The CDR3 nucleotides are TGTGCCAGCAGTTTCCCGGGACAGCCCTACTACGAGCAGTACTTC. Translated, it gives CASSFPGQPYYEQYF.

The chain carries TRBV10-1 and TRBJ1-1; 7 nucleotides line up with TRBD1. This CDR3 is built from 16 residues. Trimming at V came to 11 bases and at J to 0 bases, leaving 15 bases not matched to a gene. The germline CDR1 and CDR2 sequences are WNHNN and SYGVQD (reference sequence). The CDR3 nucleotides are TGCGCCGGAGCCTTGACAGGGTCTTACATGAACACTGAAGCTTTCTTT. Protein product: CAGALTGSYMNTEAFF.

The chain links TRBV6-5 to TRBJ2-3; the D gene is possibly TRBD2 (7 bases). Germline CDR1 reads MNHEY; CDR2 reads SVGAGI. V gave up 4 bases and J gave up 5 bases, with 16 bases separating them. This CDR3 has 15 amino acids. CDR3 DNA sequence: TGTGCCAGCAGTTCCCTCGCGGGGGCGGAAGATACGCAGTATTTT. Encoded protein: CASSSLAGAEDTQYF.

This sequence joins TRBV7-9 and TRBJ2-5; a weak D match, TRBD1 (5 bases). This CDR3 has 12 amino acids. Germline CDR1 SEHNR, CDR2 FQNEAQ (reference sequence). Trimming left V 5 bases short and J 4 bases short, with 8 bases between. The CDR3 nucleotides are TGTGCCAGCAGCCGTGACAGAGAGACCCAGTACTTC. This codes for CASSRDRETQYF.